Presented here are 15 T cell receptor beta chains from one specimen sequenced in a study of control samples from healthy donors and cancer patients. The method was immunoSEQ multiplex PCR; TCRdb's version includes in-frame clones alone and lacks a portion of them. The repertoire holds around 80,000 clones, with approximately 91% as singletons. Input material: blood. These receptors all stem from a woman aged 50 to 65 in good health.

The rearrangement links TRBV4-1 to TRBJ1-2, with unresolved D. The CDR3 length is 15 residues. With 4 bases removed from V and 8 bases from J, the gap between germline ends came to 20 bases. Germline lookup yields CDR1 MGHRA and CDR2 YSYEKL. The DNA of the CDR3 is TGCGCCAGCAGCCTTCCACCGGGAACTCTTGGAGGCTACACCTTC. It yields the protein CASSLPPGTLGGYTF.

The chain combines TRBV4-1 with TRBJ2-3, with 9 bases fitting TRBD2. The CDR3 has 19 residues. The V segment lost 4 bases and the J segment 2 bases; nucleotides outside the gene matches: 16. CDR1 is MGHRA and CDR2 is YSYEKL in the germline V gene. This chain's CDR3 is CASSPRGAVAGDNTDTQYF. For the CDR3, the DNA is TGCGCCAGCAGCCCGCGGGGCGCGGTAGCGGGGGACAACACAGATACGCAGTATTTT.

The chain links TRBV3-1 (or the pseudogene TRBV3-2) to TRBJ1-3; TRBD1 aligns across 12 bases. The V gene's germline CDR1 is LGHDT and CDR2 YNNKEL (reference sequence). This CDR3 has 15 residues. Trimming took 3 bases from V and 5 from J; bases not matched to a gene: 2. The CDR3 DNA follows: TGTGCCAGCAGCCAGGGGACAGGGGGCAGAAACACCATATATTTT. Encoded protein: CASSQGTGGRNTIYF.

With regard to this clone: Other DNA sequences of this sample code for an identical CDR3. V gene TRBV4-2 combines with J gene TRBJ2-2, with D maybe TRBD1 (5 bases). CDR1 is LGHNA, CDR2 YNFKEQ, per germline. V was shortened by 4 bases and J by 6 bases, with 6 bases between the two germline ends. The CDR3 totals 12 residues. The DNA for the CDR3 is TGTGCCAGCAGCCTAGGGGCCGGGGAGCTGTTTTTT. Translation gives CASSLGAGELFF.

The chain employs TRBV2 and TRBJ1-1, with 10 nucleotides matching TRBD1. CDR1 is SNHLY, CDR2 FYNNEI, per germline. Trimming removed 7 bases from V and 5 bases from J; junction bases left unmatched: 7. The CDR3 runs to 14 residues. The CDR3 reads CASTRQGAGTEAFF. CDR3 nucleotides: TGTGCCAGCACCCGACAGGGGGCAGGGACTGAAGCTTTCTTT.

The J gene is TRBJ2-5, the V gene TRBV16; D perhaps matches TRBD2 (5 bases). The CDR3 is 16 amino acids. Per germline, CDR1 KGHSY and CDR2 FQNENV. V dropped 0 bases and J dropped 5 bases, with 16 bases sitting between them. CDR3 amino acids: CASSQSSSSWFETQYF. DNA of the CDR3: TGTGCCAGCAGCCAATCCTCGTCTAGCTGGTTTGAGACCCAGTACTTC.

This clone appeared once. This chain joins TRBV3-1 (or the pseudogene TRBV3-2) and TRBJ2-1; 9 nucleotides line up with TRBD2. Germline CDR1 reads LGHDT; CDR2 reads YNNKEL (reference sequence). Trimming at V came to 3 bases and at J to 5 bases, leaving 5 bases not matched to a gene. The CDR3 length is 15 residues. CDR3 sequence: CASSQLAGTNNEQFF. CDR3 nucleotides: TGTGCCAGCAGCCAGCTAGCGGGGACCAACAATGAGCAGTTCTTC.

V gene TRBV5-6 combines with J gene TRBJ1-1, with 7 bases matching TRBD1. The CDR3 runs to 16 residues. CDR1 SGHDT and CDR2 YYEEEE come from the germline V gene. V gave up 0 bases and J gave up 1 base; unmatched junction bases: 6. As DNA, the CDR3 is TGTGCCAGCAGCTTGGCCGGGAGGGACAGGAACACTGAAGCTTTCTTT. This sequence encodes CASSLAGRDRNTEAFF.

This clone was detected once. The CDR3 coding sequence is TGTGCCAGCAGTCCCGGGGGAAGCAATCAGCCCCAGCATTTT. It encodes CASSPGGSNQPQHF. V is TRBV6-5 and J is TRBJ1-5; TRBD1 is a possible D gene (5 bases). With 5 bases removed from V and 1 base from J, the gap between germline ends came to 9 bases. There are 14 residues in the CDR3. Germline V gene data show CDR1 as MNHEY and CDR2 as SVGAGI.

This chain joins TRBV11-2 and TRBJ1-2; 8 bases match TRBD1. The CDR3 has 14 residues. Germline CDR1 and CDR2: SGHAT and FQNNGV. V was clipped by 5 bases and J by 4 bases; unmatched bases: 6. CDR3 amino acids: CASSQGQAFYGYTF. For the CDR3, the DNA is TGTGCCAGCAGCCAGGGACAGGCCTTCTATGGCTACACCTTC. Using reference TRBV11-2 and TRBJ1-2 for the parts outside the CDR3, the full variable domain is EAGVAQSPRYKIIEKRQSVAFWCNPISGHATLYWYQQILGQGPKLLIQFQNNGVVDDSQLPKDRFSAERLKGVDSTLKIQPAKLEDSAVYLCASSQGQAFYGYTFGSGTRLTVV.

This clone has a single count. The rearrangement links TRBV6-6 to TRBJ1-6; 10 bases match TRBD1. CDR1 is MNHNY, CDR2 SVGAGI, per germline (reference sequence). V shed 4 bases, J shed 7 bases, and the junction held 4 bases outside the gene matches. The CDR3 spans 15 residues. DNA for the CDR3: TGTGCCAGCAGTTCCCCGACAGGGGGCAATTCACCCCTCCACTTT. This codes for CASSSPTGGNSPLHF.

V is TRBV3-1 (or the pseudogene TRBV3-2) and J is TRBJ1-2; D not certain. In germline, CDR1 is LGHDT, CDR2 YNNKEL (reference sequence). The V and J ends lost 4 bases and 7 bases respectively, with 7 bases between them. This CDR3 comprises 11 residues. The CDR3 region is CASSRSSGYTF. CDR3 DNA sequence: TGTGCCAGCAGCCGCTCTAGTGGCTACACCTTC.

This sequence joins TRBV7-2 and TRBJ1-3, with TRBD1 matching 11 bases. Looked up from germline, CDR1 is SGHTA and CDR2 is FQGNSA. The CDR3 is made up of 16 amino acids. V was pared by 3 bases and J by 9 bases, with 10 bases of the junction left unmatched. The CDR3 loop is CASSFQDRGRISTIYF. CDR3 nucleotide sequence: TGTGCCAGCAGCTTTCAGGACAGGGGGCGAATAAGCACCATATATTTT.

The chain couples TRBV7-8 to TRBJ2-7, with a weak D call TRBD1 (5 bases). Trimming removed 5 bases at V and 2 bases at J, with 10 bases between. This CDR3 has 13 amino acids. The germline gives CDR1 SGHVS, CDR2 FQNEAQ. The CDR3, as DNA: TGTGCCAGCAGCCCGCAGACAGCCTACGAGCAGTACTTC. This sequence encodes CASSPQTAYEQYF.

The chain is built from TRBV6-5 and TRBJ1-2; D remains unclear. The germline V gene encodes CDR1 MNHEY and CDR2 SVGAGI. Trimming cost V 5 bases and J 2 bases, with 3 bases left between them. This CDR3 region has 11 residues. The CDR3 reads CASSQNYGYTF. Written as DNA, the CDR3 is TGTGCCAGCAGTCAGAACTATGGCTACACCTTC.